These T cell receptor beta chains were read from a single sample in a study of T cell changes during pregnancy in multiple sclerosis. Here immunoSEQ multiplex PCR was the method, and the copy in TCRdb shows in-frame clones only, minus some. The sample yields 90,000 to 95,000 clones, 90% to 95% seen once. The specimen comprised peripheral blood, sampled in the first trimester of pregnancy. All receptors come from a female donor with multiple sclerosis, enrolled in a pregnancy study. CDR3s include the opening cysteine and the closing phenylalanine or tryptophan. A D gene is named only where the DNA matches it firmly. Not every row has a clone size; where given, it reads once, few, many or a size class.

cdr3_length	j_call	v_call	d_call	clone_size	cdr3_aa	cdr3_nt
18	TRBJ2-1	TRBV25-1	-	once	CASMGLGLKGLTYNEQFF	TGTGCCAGCATGGGTCTTGGCCTGAAAGGACTTACCTACAATGAGCAGTTCTTC
14	TRBJ2-2	TRBV30	-	-	CAWSVALEAGELFF	TGTGCCTGGAGTGTAGCCTTAGAGGCCGGGGAGCTGTTTTTT
16	TRBJ2-7	TRBV14	TRBD1	-	CASSQGRQGAGSEQYF	TGTGCCAGCAGCCAGGGGAGACAGGGGGCCGGTAGCGAGCAGTACTTC
16	TRBJ2-6	TRBV30	TRBD2	-	CAWRLAGASGANVLTF	TGTGCCTGGAGACTAGCGGGGGCCTCTGGGGCCAACGTCCTGACTTTC
12	TRBJ2-7	TRBV13	-	once	CASSLGRYEQYF	TGTGCCAGCAGCTTAGGGCGGTACGAGCAGTACTTC
21	TRBJ2-1	TRBV9	TRBD1	-	CASSVATSMGQGVGGYNEQFF	TGTGCCAGCAGCGTAGCTACCTCGATGGGACAGGGAGTGGGGGGATACAATGAGCAGTTCTTC
14	TRBJ1-5	TRBV6-1	-	once	CASTGVTGNQPQHF	TGTGCCAGCACGGGAGTCACTGGCAATCAGCCCCAGCATTTT
14	TRBJ1-2	TRBV14	-	-	CASSPGGSSYGYTF	TGTGCCAGCAGCCCGGGGGGGTCCTCCTATGGCTACACCTTC
13	TRBJ1-1	TRBV7-3	-	once	CASSLVSGDEAFF	TGTGCCAGCAGCCTGGTGTCAGGGGATGAAGCTTTCTTT
15	TRBJ2-1	TRBV2	TRBD2	once	CASTWLAGGYNEQFF	TGTGCCAGCACCTGGCTAGCGGGGGGGTACAATGAGCAGTTCTTC
15	TRBJ2-3	TRBV7-2	-	-	CASSPVGGGTDTQYF	TGTGCCAGCAGTCCCGTGGGCGGGGGCACAGATACGCAGTATTTT
15	TRBJ2-7	TRBV2	TRBD1	-	CASSERRTGLGEQYF	TGTGCCAGCAGTGAAAGGAGGACAGGGCTGGGCGAGCAGTACTTC
15	TRBJ1-5	TRBV5-1	-	-	CASSLETGRNQPQHF	TGCGCCAGCAGCTTGGAAACAGGCCGCAATCAGCCCCAGCATTTT
13	TRBJ2-1	TRBV7-6	-	few	CASSLGSGNEQFF	TGTGCCAGCAGCTTAGGGTCGGGCAATGAGCAGTTCTTC
14	TRBJ1-6	TRBV13	TRBD1	-	CASSLYRGNSPLHF	TGTGCCAGCAGCTTGTACAGGGGTAATTCACCCCTCCACTTT
12	TRBJ1-2	TRBV14	-	-	CASSRIRGGYTF	TGTGCCAGCAGCCGCATCCGGGGAGGCTACACCTTC
11	TRBJ1-1	TRBV6-5	-	-	CASSRSGEAFF	TGTGCCAGCAGTAGGTCGGGGGAAGCTTTCTTT
13	TRBJ2-7	TRBV7-9	TRBD1	-	CASSQGQPNEQYF	TGTGCCAGCAGCCAGGGACAGCCCAACGAGCAGTACTTC
14	TRBJ1-1	TRBV27	-	-	CASSLLTSPTEAFF	TGTGCCAGCAGTCTACTTACCTCCCCCACTGAAGCTTTCTTT